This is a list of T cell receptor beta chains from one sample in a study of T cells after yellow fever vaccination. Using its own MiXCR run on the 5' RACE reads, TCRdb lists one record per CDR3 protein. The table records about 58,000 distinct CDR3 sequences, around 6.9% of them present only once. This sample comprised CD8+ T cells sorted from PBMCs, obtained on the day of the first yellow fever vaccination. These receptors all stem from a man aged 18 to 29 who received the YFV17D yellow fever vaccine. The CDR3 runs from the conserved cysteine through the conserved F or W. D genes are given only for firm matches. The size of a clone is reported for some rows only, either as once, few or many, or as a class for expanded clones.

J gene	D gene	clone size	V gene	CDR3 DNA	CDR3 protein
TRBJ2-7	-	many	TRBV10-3	TGTGCCATCAGTGATGTTGACAGGGAGGACGAGCAGTACTTC	CAISDVDREDEQYF
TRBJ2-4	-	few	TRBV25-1	TGTGCCAGCAGTCAAGGTCGGAGCATTCAGTACTTC	CASSQGRSIQYF
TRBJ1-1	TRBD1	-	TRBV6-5	TGTGCCAGCAGTTACACGACAGGGCTGAACACTGAAGCTTTCTTT	CASSYTTGLNTEAFF
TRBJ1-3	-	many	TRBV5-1	TGCGCCAGCAGCTTGGATGGGGCAGCTTTTCCCTCTGGAAACACCATATATTTT	CASSLDGAAFPSGNTIYF
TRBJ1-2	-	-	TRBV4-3	TGCGCCAGCAGCCAAGATGGTTCCCAGGGTGGGGATGGCTACACCTTC	CASSQDGSQGGDGYTF
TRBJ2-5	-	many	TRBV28	TGTGCCAGCAGTTTAGGAGGCCTAGCGTATGAGACCCAGTACTTC	CASSLGGLAYETQYF
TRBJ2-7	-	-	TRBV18	TGTGCCAGCTGCGGGTCCAACTACGAGCAGTACTTC	CASCGSNYEQYF
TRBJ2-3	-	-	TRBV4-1	TGCGCCAGCAGCCAAGGCTCGGATGGCACAGATACGCAGTATTTT	CASSQGSDGTDTQYF
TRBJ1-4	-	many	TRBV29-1	TGCAGCGTTGAAGATCCCGGGACCGCAACTAATGAAAAACTGTTTTTT	CSVEDPGTATNEKLFF
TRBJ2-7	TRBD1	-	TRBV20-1	TGCAGTGCTAGAGATCACTCTAGACTCGCGGGACAGGGCTACGAGCAGTACTTC	CSARDHSRLAGQGYEQYF
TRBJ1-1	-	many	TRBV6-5	TGTGCCAGCATTACCGGGACGTACTTTGAAGCTTTCTTT	CASITGTYFEAFF
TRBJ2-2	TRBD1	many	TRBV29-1	TGCAGCGTCACAGGGGGCCGCACCGGGGAGCTGTTTTTT	CSVTGGRTGELFF
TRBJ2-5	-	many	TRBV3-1	TGTGCCAGCAGCCAAGATGCCGGAGGGATCCAAGAGACCCAGTACTTC	CASSQDAGGIQETQYF
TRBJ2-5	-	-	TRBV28	TGTGCCAGCAGTTCCGGGGAGGGGGGGAAGAAGAGAACCCAGTACTTC	CASSSGEGGKKRTQYF
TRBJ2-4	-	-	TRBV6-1	TGTGCCAGCAGTGGACCGATTGGGCTAGCTAAAAACATTCAGTACTTC	CASSGPIGLAKNIQYF
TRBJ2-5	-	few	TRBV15	TGTGCCACCAGCCTGACGGGGTACCAAGAGACCCAGTACTTC	CATSLTGYQETQYF
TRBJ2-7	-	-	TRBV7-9	TGTGCCAGCAGCTCAACCTCCGGGACAACAACCTACGAGCAGTACTTC	CASSSTSGTTTYEQYF
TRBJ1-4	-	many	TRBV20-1	TGCAGTGCCAAATCGTGGAGGGATGAAAAACTGTTTTTT	CSAKSWRDEKLFF
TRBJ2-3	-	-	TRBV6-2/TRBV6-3	TGTGCCAGTTCCTTTGACGCGGCCCAGCGCGACGAAGAAGATACGCAGTATTTT	CASSFDAAQRDEEDTQYF
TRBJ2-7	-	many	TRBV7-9	TGTGCCAGCAGCTTAGGGGATATCTACGAGCAGTACTTC	CASSLGDIYEQYF
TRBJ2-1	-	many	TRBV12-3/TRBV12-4	TGTGCCAGCAGTTTACCCGGGGGCTCCTACAATGAGCAGTTCTTC	CASSLPGGSYNEQFF
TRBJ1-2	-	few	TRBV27	TGTGCCAGCAGTCCGCTCGGGGTCAACTATGGCTACACCTTC	CASSPLGVNYGYTF
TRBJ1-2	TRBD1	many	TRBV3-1	TGTGCCAGCAGCCCAAACTGGGGGACAGTTGATGGCTACACCTTC	CASSPNWGTVDGYTF